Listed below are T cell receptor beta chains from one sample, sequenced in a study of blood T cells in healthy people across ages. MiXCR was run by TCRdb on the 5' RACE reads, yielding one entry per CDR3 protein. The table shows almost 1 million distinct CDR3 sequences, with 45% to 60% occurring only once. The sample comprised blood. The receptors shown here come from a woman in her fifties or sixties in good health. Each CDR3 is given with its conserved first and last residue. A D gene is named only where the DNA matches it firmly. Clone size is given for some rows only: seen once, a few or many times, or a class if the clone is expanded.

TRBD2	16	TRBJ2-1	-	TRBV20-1	TGCAGTGCTAGATCGTCTAGCGGGTCCTACTTGAATGAGCAGTTCTTC	CSARSSSGSYLNEQFF
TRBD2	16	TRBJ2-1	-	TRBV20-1	TGCAGTGCTCCCGGACTAGCGGGAAGATCGGAAAATGAGCAGTTCTTC	CSAPGLAGRSENEQFF
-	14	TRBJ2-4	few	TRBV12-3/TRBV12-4	TGTGCCAGCAGCTTCCGGGTAGCCAAAAACATTCAGTACTTC	CASSFRVAKNIQYF
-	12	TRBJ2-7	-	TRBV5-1	TGCGCCAGCAGCTTGGTCGCCACCGAGCAGTACTTC	CASSLVATEQYF
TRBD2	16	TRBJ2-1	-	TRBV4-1	TGCGCCAGCAGCCAATTCGCTAGCGGGAGGGTCTATGAGCAGTTCTTC	CASSQFASGRVYEQFF
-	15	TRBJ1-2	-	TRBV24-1	TGTGCCACCAGTGATCCGCGGGGAGGAAACTATGGCTACACCTTC	CATSDPRGGNYGYTF
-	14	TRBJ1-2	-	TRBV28	TGTGCCAGCAGTTTGGATGGGTCGGGCTATGGCTACACCTTC	CASSLDGSGYGYTF
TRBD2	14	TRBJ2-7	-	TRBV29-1	TGCAGAGCCCTTAGCGGGTTCTCCTACAATGAGCAGTACTTC	CRALSGFSYNEQYF
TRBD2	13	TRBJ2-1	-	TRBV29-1	TGCAGCGCCACCGGGACTAGTGTTAATGAGCAGTTCTTC	CSATGTSVNEQFF
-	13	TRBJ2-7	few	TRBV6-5	TGTGCCGCGGGACCAGCGGGCGACTACGAGCAGTACTTC	CAAGPAGDYEQYF
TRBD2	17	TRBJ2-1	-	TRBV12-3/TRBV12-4	TGTGCCAGCAGTTTAGGCCTGGGTAGCGGGAGGGCGAATGAGCAGTTCTTC	CASSLGLGSGRANEQFF
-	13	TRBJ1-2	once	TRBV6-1	TGTGCCAGCAATCAGGGTGTAGACTATGGCTACACCTTC	CASNQGVDYGYTF
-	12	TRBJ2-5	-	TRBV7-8	TGTGCCTCGAGGGGAGGTGTGGAGACCCAGTACTTC	CASRGGVETQYF
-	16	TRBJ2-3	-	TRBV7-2	TGTGCCAGCAGCTTTCCGCGGGCTGGGGGCACAGATACGCAGTATTTT	CASSFPRAGGTDTQYF
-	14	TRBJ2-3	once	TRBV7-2	TGTGCCAGCAGCCAAGCGGCTAGCACAGATACGCAGTATTTT	CASSQAASTDTQYF
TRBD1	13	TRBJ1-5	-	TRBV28	TGTGCCAGCAGCTTGACAGGGAATCGGCCCCAGCATTTT	CASSLTGNRPQHF
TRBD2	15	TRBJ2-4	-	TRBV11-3	TGTGCCAGCAGCTTAGATGGAGCGGGAGAAAGACGGCAGTACTTC	CASSLDGAGERRQYF
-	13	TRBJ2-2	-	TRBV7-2	TGTGCCAGCAGCTTACCGAACACCGGGGAGCTGTTTTTT	CASSLPNTGELFF
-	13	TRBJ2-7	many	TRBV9	TGTGCCAGCGCCCTTGGGGGGCAGCGGGAGCAGTACTTC	CASALGGQREQYF
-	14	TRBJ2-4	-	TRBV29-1	TGCAGCGTTTTAAATTGGGGAACCAAAAACATTCAGTACTTC	CSVLNWGTKNIQYF
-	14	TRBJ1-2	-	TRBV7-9	TGTGCCAGCAGCCCCCCGACTGAAGGCTATGGCTACACCTTC	CASSPPTEGYGYTF
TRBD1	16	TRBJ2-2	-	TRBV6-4	TGTGCCAGCAGTGACACGCCAGGACAGGGGGCCGGGGAGCTGTTTTTT	CASSDTPGQGAGELFF
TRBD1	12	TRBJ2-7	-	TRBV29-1	TGCAGCGGGGGGACAGGGTCCTACGAGCAGTACTTC	CSGGTGSYEQYF
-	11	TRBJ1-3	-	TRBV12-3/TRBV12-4	TGTGCCAGCAGTTTCGGAAACACCATATATTTT	CASSFGNTIYF
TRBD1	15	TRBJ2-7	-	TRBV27	TGTGCCAGCAGTTTCGGGACAGGTGGACTCTACGAGCAGTACTTC	CASSFGTGGLYEQYF
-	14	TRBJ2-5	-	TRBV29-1	TGCAGCGTTGACGGGGAGGCAGGGCAAGCGACCCAGTACTTC	CSVDGEAGQATQYF
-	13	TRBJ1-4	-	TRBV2	TGTGCCAGCAGTGAAGGAGGGATTGGAAAACTGTTTTTT	CASSEGGIGKLFF